This T cell receptor (beta chain) is drawn from a study of sequential checkpoint blockade in melanoma. As to treatment: randomized to nivolumab then ipilimumab (arm A) or the reverse (arm B). No patient had prior DNA-damaging chemotherapy. TCRdb's table, derived via immunoSEQ multiplex PCR, lists solely in-frame clones and lacks some. In the table there are tens of thousands of clones, approximately 80% of which are singletons. The CDR3 sequence is 16 residues long. Germline V lookup: CDR1 SGHRS, CDR2 YFSETQ. Sample: CD8+ T cells sorted from blood (inferred from file names), taken from a patient given nivolumab and ipilimumab in sequence. V usage is TRBV5-1 and J usage is TRBJ2-5; TRBD1 matches 8 bases. The DNA end is more similar to TRBJ2-7, so the J call may be wrong. This TCR derives from a human donor with melanoma. The CDR3 spells CASSLAGQGAIYEQYF. The CDR3 DNA is TGCGCCAGCAGCTTGGCTGGACAGGGAGCGATCTACGAGCAGTACTTC.